Below are 10 T cell receptor beta chains sequenced from a single sample in a study of T cell responses to AZD1222 COVID-19 vaccine. Sequencing used immunoSEQ multiplex PCR; TCRdb keeps in-frame clones, though not all of them. Of roughly 55,000 clones in the sample, around nine tenths are singletons; the top ten hold roughly 4%. This specimen was peripheral blood, taken on day 0 of AZD1222 vaccination. The receptors were sampled from an adult in good health.

This chain connects TRBV6-5 to TRBJ1-3; no firm D call. Trimming shortened V by 8 bases and J by 4 bases, and 18 bases separated the two germline ends. The CDR3 covers 15 residues. Germline V gene data show CDR1 as MNHEY and CDR2 as SVGAGI. The CDR3 nucleotides are TGTGCCAGCTCACCGGGCCCCCAAGGGGGAAACACCATATATTTT. As protein: CASSPGPQGGNTIYF.

The V call is TRBV28, the J call TRBJ1-4; TRBD1 might be the D (5 bases). The CDR3 runs 12 residues. Germline V gives CDR1 MDHEN, CDR2 SYDVKM. V was cut by 3 bases and J by 11 bases, with 10 bases left in between. CDR3 residues: CASSLGQDKLFF. DNA of the CDR3: TGTGCCAGCAGTTTGGGGCAGGATAAACTGTTTTTT.

This rearrangement joins TRBV7-2 to TRBJ2-7, with TRBD2 matching over 8 bases. The germline V gene has CDR1 SGHTA and CDR2 FQGNSA. The CDR3 is made up of 14 amino acids. Trimming cost V 5 bases and J 6 bases; bases outside gene matches: 9. The CDR3 sequence: CASSPGGVRVEQYF. In DNA form, the CDR3 reads TGTGCCAGCAGCCCCGGGGGGGTCAGAGTCGAGCAGTACTTC.

The CDR3 bases are TGTGCCAGCAGTGGAGGACGGTCCTATGGCTACACCTTC. Protein product: CASSGGRSYGYTF. The V and J genes are TRBV2 and TRBJ1-2; D uncertain. Germline CDR1 reads SNHLY; CDR2 reads FYNNEI. With 4 bases removed from V and 4 bases from J, the gap between germline ends came to 10 bases. The CDR3 is 13 amino acids.

This chain links TRBV27 with TRBJ1-1; maybe TRBD1 (5 bases). The germline CDR1 and CDR2 sequences are MNHEY and SMNVEV (reference sequence). Trimming removed 4 bases at V and 1 base at J, with 7 bases between. This CDR3 region has 13 residues. The DNA for the CDR3 is TGTGCCAGCAGTTGGGGCCAGAACACTGAAGCTTTCTTT. It encodes CASSWGQNTEAFF.

This clone has only one observation. V is TRBV5-5 and J is TRBJ1-4; D is undetermined. CDR3 length equals 17 residues. Trimming took 4 bases from V and 3 from J, leaving 19 bases between them. Per the germline V gene, CDR1 is SGHKS and CDR2 is YYEKEE (reference sequence). This chain's CDR3 is CASSRFGQTLSNEKLFF. In DNA, the CDR3 is TGTGCCAGCAGCCGGTTCGGGCAGACTCTTTCTAATGAAAAACTGTTTTTT.

This chain's CDR3 is CASSPRGLGSPLHF. CDR3 DNA: TGTGCCAGCAGTCCCCGGGGTCTTGGTTCACCCCTCCACTTT. V usage is TRBV28 and J usage is TRBJ1-6, with D uncertain. This CDR3 has 14 residues. The germline CDR1 and CDR2 sequences are MDHEN and SYDVKM. V lost 5 bases and J lost 9, with 14 bases in between.

The rearrangement uses TRBV30 and TRBJ2-2, with TRBD2 matching 7 bases. This CDR3 is built from 16 residues. The trim removed 2 bases at V and 1 base at J, leaving 7 bases unmatched. Germline V CDR1 and CDR2: GTSNPN, SVGIG (reference sequence). In DNA form, the CDR3 reads TGTGCCTGGAGTCGGGGAGGGCCCCAGAACACCGGGGAGCTGTTTTTT. Protein product: CAWSRGGPQNTGELFF. Based on the CDR3 plus reference TRBV30 and TRBJ2-2, the full variable domain is SQTIHQWPATLVQPVGSPLSLECTVEGTSNPNLYWYRQAAGRGLQLLFYSVGIGQISSEVPQNLSASRPQDRQFILSSKKLLLSDSGFYLCAWSRGGPQNTGELFFGEGSRLTVL.

The chain recombines TRBV15 with TRBJ1-5; no reliable D call. Germline V lookup: CDR1 LNHNV, CDR2 YYDKDF (reference sequence). The CDR3 has 17 residues. V lost 1 base to trimming and J lost 6 bases, with 19 bases between them. This CDR3 is CATSRGGGEGMSQPQHF. The DNA of the CDR3 is TGTGCCACCAGCAGAGGTGGCGGGGAGGGAATGAGTCAGCCCCAGCATTTT.

The J gene is TRBJ1-3, the V gene TRBV9, with D hard to call. This CDR3 is 15 amino acids long. CDR1 is SGDLS, CDR2 YYNGEE, per germline. With 4 bases removed from V and 0 bases from J, the gap between germline ends came to 11 bases. The CDR3 DNA sequence: TGTGCCAGCAGCCCTGGTAGAGTCTCTGGAAACACCATATATTTT. Its translation: CASSPGRVSGNTIYF.